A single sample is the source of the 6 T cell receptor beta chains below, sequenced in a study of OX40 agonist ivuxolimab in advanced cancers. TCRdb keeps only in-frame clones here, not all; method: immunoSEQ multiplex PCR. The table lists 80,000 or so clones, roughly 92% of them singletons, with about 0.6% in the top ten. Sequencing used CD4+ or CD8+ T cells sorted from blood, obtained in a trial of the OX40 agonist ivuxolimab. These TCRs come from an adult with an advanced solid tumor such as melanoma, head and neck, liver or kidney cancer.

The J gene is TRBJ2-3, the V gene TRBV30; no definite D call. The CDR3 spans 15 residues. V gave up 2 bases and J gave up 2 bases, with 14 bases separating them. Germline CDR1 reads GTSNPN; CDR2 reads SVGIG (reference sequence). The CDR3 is CAWSFRPTATDTQYF. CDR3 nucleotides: TGTGCCTGGAGTTTTCGACCAACTGCCACAGATACGCAGTATTTT.

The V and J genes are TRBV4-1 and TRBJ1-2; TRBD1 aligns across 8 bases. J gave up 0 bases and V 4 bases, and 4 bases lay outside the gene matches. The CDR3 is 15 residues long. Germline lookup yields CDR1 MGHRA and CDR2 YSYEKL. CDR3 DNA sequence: TGCGCCAGCAGCCTCGGACAGGGCGCTAACTATGGCTACACCTTC. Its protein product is CASSLGQGANYGYTF.

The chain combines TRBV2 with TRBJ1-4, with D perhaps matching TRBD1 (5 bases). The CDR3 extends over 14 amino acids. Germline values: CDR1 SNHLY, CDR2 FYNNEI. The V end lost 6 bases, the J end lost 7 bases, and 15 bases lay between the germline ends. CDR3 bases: TGTGCCAGCAGGGGGGACGGGGGTGTTGAAAAACTGTTTTTT. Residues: CASRGDGGVEKLFF.

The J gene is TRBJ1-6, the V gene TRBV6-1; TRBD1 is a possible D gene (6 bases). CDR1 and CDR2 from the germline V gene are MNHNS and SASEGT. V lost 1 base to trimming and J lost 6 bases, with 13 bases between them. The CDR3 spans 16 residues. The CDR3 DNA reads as TGTGCCAGCAGTGAAGTACAGGGAGTCAGTAATTCACCCCTCCACTTT. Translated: CASSEVQGVSNSPLHF.

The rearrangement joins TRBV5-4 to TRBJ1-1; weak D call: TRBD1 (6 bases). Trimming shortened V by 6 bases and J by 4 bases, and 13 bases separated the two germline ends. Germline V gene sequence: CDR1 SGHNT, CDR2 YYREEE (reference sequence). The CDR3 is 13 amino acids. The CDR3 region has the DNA TGTGCCAGCACCATGGGAGGGGGCACTGAAGCTTTCTTT. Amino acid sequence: CASTMGGGTEAFF.

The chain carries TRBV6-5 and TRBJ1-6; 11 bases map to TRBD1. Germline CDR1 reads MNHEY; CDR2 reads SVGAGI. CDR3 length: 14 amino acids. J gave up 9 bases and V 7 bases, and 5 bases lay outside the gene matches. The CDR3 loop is CASNTGTGGSPLHF. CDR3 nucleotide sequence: TGTGCCAGCAACACCGGGACAGGGGGTTCACCCCTCCACTTT.